A selection of T cell receptor beta chains follows, all from one sample in a study of post-analysis software for immune sequencing data. TCRdb ran MiXCR on the PCR reads and lists one entry per CDR3 protein. In the table there are about 540,000 distinct CDR3 sequences, roughly 34% of which are singletons. The material sequenced was blood. These TCRs come from a girl under 18 with multiple sclerosis. CDR3s include the opening cysteine and the closing phenylalanine or tryptophan. A D gene is named only where the DNA matches it firmly. Only part of the rows carry a size: once, few, many, or a class if the clone is expanded.

TRBD1	TRBJ1-6	TRBV4-1	-	TGCGCCAGCAGCCAAGATCGAACTGTGGGGTCGGGGACAGGGACGAATTCACCCCTCCACTTT	CASSQDRTVGSGTGTNSPLHF
-	TRBJ2-7	TRBV7-2	-	TGTGCCAGCAGGGCCGCCCCGGGGCTGCACGAGCAGTACTTC	CASRAAPGLHEQYF
-	TRBJ1-1	TRBV15	few	TGTGCCACCAGCAGAGACAGTAACACTGAAGCTTTCTTT	CATSRDSNTEAFF
TRBD1	TRBJ1-4	TRBV20-1	-	TGCAGTGCTAGAGATCAGGGGGGCTTCGGTGAAAAACTGTTTTTT	CSARDQGGFGEKLFF
-	TRBJ1-2	TRBV7-2	few	TGTGCCAGCAGCATCATAGTGGGAGGGGGAAACTATGGCTACACCTTC	CASSIIVGGGNYGYTF
-	TRBJ2-1	TRBV24-1	-	TGTGCCACCAGTGCCCTGGTCGGGACGCCTTTGGACTACAATGAGCAGTTCTTC	CATSALVGTPLDYNEQFF
-	TRBJ2-5	TRBV20-1	-	TGCAGTGCTAGAGACGCCGTGAGGAAGGAGACCCAGTACTTC	CSARDAVRKETQYF
-	TRBJ1-5	TRBV7-8	few	TGTGCCAGCAGCTTAGATACAGGGCTGAGGAATCAGCCCCAGCATTTT	CASSLDTGLRNQPQHF
-	TRBJ2-1	TRBV29-1	once	TGCAGCGTTGAAGAGGACAGCTTAAATGAGCAGTTCTTC	CSVEEDSLNEQFF
-	TRBJ2-7	TRBV20-1	few	TGCAGTGCTAGAAGTACCTTGAGCTCCTACGAGCAGTACTTC	CSARSTLSSYEQYF
-	TRBJ2-2	TRBV5-1	few	TGCGCCAGCAGCGTGGGACATCCCCACGGGGAGCTGTTTTTT	CASSVGHPHGELFF
-	TRBJ1-5	TRBV18	once	TGTGCCAGCTCACGGAGCAGACAAAGCAATCAGCCCCAGCATTTT	CASSRSRQSNQPQHF
TRBD2	TRBJ2-3	TRBV6-1	-	TGTGCCAGCAGTGAGTTCGCGGGGGACACAGATACGCAGTATTTT	CASSEFAGDTDTQYF
-	TRBJ2-1	TRBV10-3	-	TGTGCCATCAGCGCAGGACAGTACAATGAGCAGTTCTTC	CAISAGQYNEQFF
-	TRBJ2-3	TRBV21-1	-	TGTGCCAGCAGCACCGACAGTCCAGATACGCAGTATTTT	CASSTDSPDTQYF
TRBD1	TRBJ2-1	TRBV20-1	-	TGCAGTGCCGCACCGGGACAGGGGGGCAATGAGCAGTTCTTC	CSAAPGQGGNEQFF
-	TRBJ2-3	TRBV12-3/TRBV12-4	-	TGTGCCACCGGTGACGGTGGCGGGGACACAGATACGCAGTATTTT	CATGDGGGDTDTQYF
-	TRBJ1-4	TRBV7-8	-	TGTGCCAGCAGCTTCCGCGTTAAGGCAACTAATGAAAAACTGTTTTTT	CASSFRVKATNEKLFF
TRBD1	TRBJ1-1	TRBV20-1	-	TGCAGTGCTAGAGATCCGACAGGGATGAACACTGAAGCTTTCTTT	CSARDPTGMNTEAFF
-	TRBJ2-3	TRBV7-2	many	TGTGCCAGCAGCTACAACGGACTAACCCCAGATACGCAGTATTTT	CASSYNGLTPDTQYF
TRBD1	TRBJ2-1	TRBV6-6	-	TGTGCCAGCAGTTACACGGGACAGGGTCCCTACAATGAGCAGTTCTTC	CASSYTGQGPYNEQFF
TRBD1	TRBJ1-5	TRBV12-3/TRBV12-4	-	TGTGCCAGCAGTGAATTGGGACAGGGGATGGGTCAGCCCCAGCATTTT	CASSELGQGMGQPQHF
-	TRBJ2-3	TRBV6-5	many	TGTGCCAGCGGCACAGATACGCAGTATTTT	CASGTDTQYF
TRBD2	TRBJ2-3	TRBV9	-	TGTGCCAGCAGCGTAGCTCCACTAGCGGGGGACACAGATACGCAGTATTTT	CASSVAPLAGDTDTQYF
TRBD1	TRBJ1-6	TRBV29-1	few	TGCAGCAGCCCCGGACAGGGTAAAACGAGCTCCTATAATTCACCCCTCCACTTT	CSSPGQGKTSSYNSPLHF
-	TRBJ2-7	TRBV6-1	-	TGTGCCAGCAGTGAGTATGGGGAAACCTACGAGCAGTACTTC	CASSEYGETYEQYF
TRBD2	TRBJ2-7	TRBV29-1	few	TGCAGCGTTTTTGGACTAGCGGATTACGAGCAGTACTTC	CSVFGLADYEQYF
-	TRBJ1-6	TRBV5-1	-	TGCGCCAGCAGCTTGTCCGCCAGATTAAATTCACCCCTCCACTTT	CASSLSARLNSPLHF
-	TRBJ2-5	TRBV14	-	TGTGCCAGCAGCCAAGAAGACGGACAGCAAGAGACCCAGTACTTC	CASSQEDGQQETQYF
TRBD2	TRBJ2-1	TRBV20-1	few	TGCAGTGCTAGATCCCGCGGGGGTACCTCCTACAATGAGCAGTTCTTC	CSARSRGGTSYNEQFF
-	TRBJ2-7	TRBV6-1	few	TGTGCCAGCAGTTTTTCGACCGGTCGCTACGAGCAGTACTTC	CASSFSTGRYEQYF
-	TRBJ1-4	TRBV20-1	-	TGCAGTGCTCATTCCTCGCTCGGGGAAGGAAAACTGTTTTTT	CSAHSSLGEGKLFF
TRBD1	TRBJ2-7	TRBV6-1	many	TGTGCCAGCAGTCCCCAGGGTCCCGGGACAGGGTCGACCTACGAGCAGTACTTC	CASSPQGPGTGSTYEQYF
-	TRBJ2-1	TRBV7-8	few	TGTGCCAGCGGCTTCTCTGCCGCAGAAGAGTACAATGAGCAGTTCTTC	CASGFSAAEEYNEQFF
-	TRBJ2-1	TRBV10-3	few	TGTGCCATCAGTGACAGGGTGGATGAGCAGTTCTTC	CAISDRVDEQFF
-	TRBJ2-7	TRBV3-1	few	TGTGCCAGCGCTGCCAGGGACATACACTACGAGCAGTACTTC	CASAARDIHYEQYF
TRBD1	TRBJ2-7	TRBV11-2	few	TGTGCCAGCAGCTTAGACCACCCTTTCGGACAGGGAGGATACTACGAGCAGTACTTC	CASSLDHPFGQGGYYEQYF
-	TRBJ1-1	TRBV29-1	-	TGCAGCGGCAAAAAACAGGGCACTGAAGCTTTCTTT	CSGKKQGTEAFF
TRBD1	TRBJ2-7	TRBV7-9	few	TGTGCCAGCAGCCTTCTGGGACAGACCTACGAGCAGTACTTC	CASSLLGQTYEQYF
-	TRBJ2-5	TRBV5-1	-	TGCGCCAGCAGCGCCCCTCGGAGCGGGTTATGGACCCAGTACTTC	CASSAPRSGLWTQYF
-	TRBJ1-2	TRBV28	few	TGTGCCAGCAGGACCCTATACCGAACAGGGACGGATGGCTACACCTTC	CASRTLYRTGTDGYTF
-	TRBJ1-2	TRBV7-2	-	TGTGCCAGCAGCCCGCGGACGGAGGCGTATGGCTACACCTTC	CASSPRTEAYGYTF
-	TRBJ1-1	TRBV18	-	TGTGCCAGCTCACCATCGGACGGGAACACTGAAGCTTTCTTT	CASSPSDGNTEAFF
-	TRBJ2-5	TRBV12-3/TRBV12-4	-	TGTGCCAGCAGTTTTGGGTTCCAAGAGACCCAGTACTTC	CASSFGFQETQYF
TRBD2	TRBJ2-7	TRBV20-1	few	TGCAGTGCTTCGACTAGCGGGGGGTACGAGCAGTACTTC	CSASTSGGYEQYF
-	TRBJ1-2	TRBV19	few	TGTGCCAGTAGAGTAGGACACCTTGGTTCCTATGGCTACACCTTC	CASRVGHLGSYGYTF
TRBD2	TRBJ2-7	TRBV13	few	TGTGCCAGCAGCTTCCTTAGCGGGGGAGCCGCATACGAGCAGTACTTC	CASSFLSGGAAYEQYF
-	TRBJ1-4	TRBV5-6	-	TGTGCCAGCAGCTCGACAGGAACTAATGAAAAACTGTTTTTT	CASSSTGTNEKLFF
-	TRBJ1-6	TRBV5-5	-	TGTGCCAGCAGCTTGGCAGGCCAGATACAGCGGATCTATAATTCACCCCTCCACTTT	CASSLAGQIQRIYNSPLHF
TRBD1	TRBJ2-7	TRBV6-6	-	TGTGCCAGCAGCCTAATGAACAGGGGATCCTCCTACGAGCAGTACTTC	CASSLMNRGSSYEQYF
-	TRBJ2-2	TRBV12-3/TRBV12-4	-	TGTGCCAGCAGTCCCCAACGGGTTTCCGGGGAGCTGTTTTTT	CASSPQRVSGELFF
-	TRBJ2-3	TRBV14	few	TGTGCCAGCAGCCAAGAGCTAGCCCAGCCCCAAGATACGCAGTATTTT	CASSQELAQPQDTQYF
-	TRBJ2-1	TRBV5-6	-	TGTGCCAGCACCCCGAGTTGGGCAGGACAAGGATACAATGAGCAGTTCTTC	CASTPSWAGQGYNEQFF